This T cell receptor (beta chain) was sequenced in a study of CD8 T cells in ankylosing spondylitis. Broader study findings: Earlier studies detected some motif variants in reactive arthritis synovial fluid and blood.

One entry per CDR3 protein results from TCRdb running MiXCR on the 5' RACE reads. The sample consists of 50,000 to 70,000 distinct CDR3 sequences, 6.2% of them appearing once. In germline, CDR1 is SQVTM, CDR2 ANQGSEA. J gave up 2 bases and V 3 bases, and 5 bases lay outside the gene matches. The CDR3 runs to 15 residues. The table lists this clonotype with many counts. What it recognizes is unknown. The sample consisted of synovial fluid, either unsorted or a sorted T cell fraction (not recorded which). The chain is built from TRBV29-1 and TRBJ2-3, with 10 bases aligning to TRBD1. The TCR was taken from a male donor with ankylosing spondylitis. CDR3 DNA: TGCAGCGTTGATGACAGGGGGCTAGACACAGATACGCAGTATTTT. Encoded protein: CSVDDRGLDTDTQYF.